This T cell receptor beta chain was sequenced for a study of neurological immune-mediated disorders. One entry per CDR3 protein results from TCRdb running MiXCR on the 5' RACE reads. The sample lists about 66,000 distinct CDR3 sequences, 3.9% occurring once. This clonotype was seen repeatedly, ten times or more. The CDR3 is made up of 15 amino acids. V lost 4 bases, J lost 3 bases, and 16 bases lay in between. The germline V gene has CDR1 SGHRS and CDR2 YFSETQ. The TCR originated in a young man with multiple sclerosis. The J gene is TRBJ1-1, the V gene TRBV5-1, with D possibly being TRBD1 (6 bases). The sample comprised PBMCs. The CDR3 nucleotides are TGCGCCAGCAGCGGGATAGCACAGGGAGACACTGAAGCTTTCTTT. Protein sequence: CASSGIAQGDTEAFF.